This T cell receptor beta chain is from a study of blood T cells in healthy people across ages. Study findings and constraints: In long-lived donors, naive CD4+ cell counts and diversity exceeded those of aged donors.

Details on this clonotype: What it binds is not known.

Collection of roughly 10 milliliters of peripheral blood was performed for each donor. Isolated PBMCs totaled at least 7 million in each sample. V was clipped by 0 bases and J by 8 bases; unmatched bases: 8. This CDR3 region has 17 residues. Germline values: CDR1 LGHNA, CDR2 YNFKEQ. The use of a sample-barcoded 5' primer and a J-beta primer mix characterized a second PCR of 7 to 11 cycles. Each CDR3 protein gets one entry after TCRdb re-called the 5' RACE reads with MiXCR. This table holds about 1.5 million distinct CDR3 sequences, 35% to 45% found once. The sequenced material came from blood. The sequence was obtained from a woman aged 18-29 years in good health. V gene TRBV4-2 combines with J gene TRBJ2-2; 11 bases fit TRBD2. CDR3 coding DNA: TGTGCCAGCAGCCAAGATATAGGGCTAGCGGGAGGAGGGGAGCTGTTTTTT. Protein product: CASSQDIGLAGGGELFF.